This T cell receptor (beta chain) was obtained from a study of regulatory T cells in long-lasting Graves disease (dated by TCRdb to the early 2020s). Describing the broader study: Persistent Graves' disease was defined as persistently positive TSH receptor autoantibodies together with antithyroid drug treatment for over 5 years. This study used TCR sequencing and RNA sequencing of peripheral blood to compare persistent Graves' disease patients against newly diagnosed Graves' disease patients. The study took place in China and was registered as a clinical trial. A total of 35 or so samples were covered by TCR sequencing, comprising roughly 13 persistent and around 20 newly diagnosed Graves' disease patients. In the clinical cohort, patients with persistent Graves' disease had used antithyroid drugs for an average of roughly ten years.

This clonotype was observed a few times. This receptor's antigen is unknown. No base qualities exist here, and no much larger clone lies one base off it. The germline V gene (reference sequence) gives CDR1 as DFQATT and CDR2 as SNEGSKA. V loses 0 bases, J loses 6 bases, and the germline ends lie 11 bases apart. The CDR3 holds 13 amino acids from the cysteine to the phenylalanine. The entry retains the CDR3 DNA only, 39 bases that are in frame from base 1. Study-wide conclusions, independent of this receptor: The study examined only peripheral blood because the primary lesion, thyroid tissue, could not be accessed. Sequencing and analysis were restricted to the TCR beta chain. Persistent disease showed preferential use of TRBV28, TRBJ1-2 and TRBJ2-5, whereas newly diagnosed disease favored TRBV20-1 and TRBJ2-1. Patients with persistent disease shared more public clonotypes (about 2,500) than newly diagnosed patients did (more than 900). Persistent Graves' disease patients showed lower TCR Shannon entropy and fewer highly expanded clones than newly diagnosed patients, suggesting clonal expansion. The authors noted that the small sample size was a limitation that may lower accuracy.

Libraries were made using multiplex PCR. TCRdb records Illumina HiSeq 4000 as the sequencer. TCR beta libraries were built with iRepertoire HTBI primers and Arm-PCR amplification of CDR3 regions. Before sequencing, the PCR products went through gel purification. The original pipeline was this. Across samples, fewer than 70 TRBV and approximately 15 TRBJ segments were identified and used for gene usage analysis of CDR3 amino acid clonotypes. Filtered high-quality paired reads were merged into contigs using COPE and FqMerger. BLAST was used to align contigs to IMGT TRBV, TRBD and TRBJ reference genes, and CDR3 was defined according to IMGT. Clonotypes above 0.1% frequency were classified as highly expanded clones. Shannon entropy served as the measure of repertoire diversity, while the Gini coefficient captured V-J evenness. A clonotype found in more than one individual was treated as public. TCRdb trimmed the raw reads at Q25, called clones with MiXCR and kept productive beta chains. Records with the same CDR3 protein are collapsed into one entry carrying the most frequent genes and DNA. TCRdb assigned the V and J calls; the authors' analysis was not used. The sample table holds over 650,000 distinct CDR3 sequences, of which roughly 30% were seen once. About 42% of the sample is held by the ten biggest clonotypes.

In light of the paper, this sample's time point label describes: persistent/refractory GD, antithyroid drugs over 5 years with positive TRAb. For both TCR sequencing and RNA sequencing, RNA was extracted from PBMCs using TRIzol. The diagnosis of Graves' disease was made according to American Thyroid Association guidelines. Patients for the study were recruited at an endocrinology department in Xi'an, China. From each patient, around 9 milliliters of peripheral blood was collected into an EDTA anticoagulant tube. PBMCs were isolated by Ficoll Paque Plus density gradient separation without further T cell sorting. An Agilent 2100 Bioanalyzer and agarose gel were used to check RNA quality, and a NanoDrop 2000 was used to measure RNA concentration.

This TCR was sampled from a female donor with Graves disease. Recombination joined TRBV20-1 with TRBJ1-2, with the D gene call left open. Sequenced material: peripheral blood mononuclear cells (PBMCs), taken when the disease was refractory, from a patient treated with antithyroid drugs. The bases read TGCAGTGCTAGAGACCTAGGTGGAGATGGCTACACCTTC. This encodes CSARDLGGDGYTF.